The TCR beta chain under discussion was sequenced for a study of cytomegalovirus exposure and HLA in healthy donors. Study summary: Ancestry clustering placed around 81% of more than 350 genotyped donors in the Caucasian-associated cluster.

Remarks on this clone: Antigen unknown.

Germline loops: CDR1 LNHDA, CDR2 SQIVND (reference sequence). CDR3 size: 15 residues. V gave up 1 base and J gave up 7 bases, with 17 bases separating them. General study results and limits: Judged likely to be a sequencing artifact was a cluster of highly shared sequence variants.

This PCR relied on a set of 60 Vbeta primers and 13 Jbeta primers. Generated by immunoSEQ multiplex PCR, the TCRdb table keeps only in-frame clones and is missing some. Here the sample spans around 150,000 clones, roughly 89% being singletons. Sequenced input: PBMCs. The chain employs TRBV19 and TRBJ2-7; D perhaps matches TRBD2 (5 bases). The sequence came from a woman aged 25 to 39 in good health and CMV-seronegative. The CDR3 loop reads CASSIVHSGATEQYF. For the CDR3, the DNA is TGTGCCAGTAGTATAGTTCACAGCGGTGCTACGGAGCAGTACTTC.